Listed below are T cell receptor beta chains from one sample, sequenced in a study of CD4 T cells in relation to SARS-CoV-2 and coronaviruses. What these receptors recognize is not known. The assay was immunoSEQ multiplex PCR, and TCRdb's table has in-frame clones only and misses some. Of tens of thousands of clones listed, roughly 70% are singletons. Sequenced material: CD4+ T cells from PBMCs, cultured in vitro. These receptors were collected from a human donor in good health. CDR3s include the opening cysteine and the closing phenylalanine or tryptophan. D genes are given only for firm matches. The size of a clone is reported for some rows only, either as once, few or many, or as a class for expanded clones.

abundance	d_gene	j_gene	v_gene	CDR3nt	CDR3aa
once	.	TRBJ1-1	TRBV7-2	TGTGCCAGCAGCTTATCCGGAGAGTACACTGAAGCTTTCTTT	CASSLSGEYTEAFF
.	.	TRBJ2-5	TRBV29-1	TGCAGCGTTGGTGAGCCCCCTCGGGAGACCCAGTACTTC	CSVGEPPRETQYF
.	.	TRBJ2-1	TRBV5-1	TGCGCCAGCAGCCCGGGGGCTGGGCTAGTCGGGGCGGGTGAGCAGTTCTTC	CASSPGAGLVGAGEQFF
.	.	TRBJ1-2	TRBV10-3	TGTGCCATCAGTGAGGGAAAAGGGTCCAGCTATGGCTACACCTTC	CAISEGKGSSYGYTF
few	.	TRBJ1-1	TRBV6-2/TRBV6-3	TGTGCCAGCAGTTACTCGAAATCAGACACTGAAGCTTTCTTT	CASSYSKSDTEAFF
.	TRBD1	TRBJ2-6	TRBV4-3	TGCGCCAGCAGCCCTACAGGGGCTGGGGCCAACGTCCTGACTTTC	CASSPTGAGANVLTF
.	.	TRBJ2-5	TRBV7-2	TGTGCCAGCAGCTTATTAGGGGTTGGAGAGACCCAGTACTTC	CASSLLGVGETQYF
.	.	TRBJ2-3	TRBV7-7	TGTGCTAGCAGCGCAGGACTGGGTGGAGGGGATACGCAGTATTTT	CASSAGLGGGDTQYF
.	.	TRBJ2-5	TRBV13	TGTGCCAGCAGCTTCCACGGAAAAGTGGGGACCCAGTACTTC	CASSFHGKVGTQYF
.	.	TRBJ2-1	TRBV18	TGTGCCAGCTACACGAAGGACGGGAGCTCCTACAATGAGCAGTTCTTC	CASYTKDGSSYNEQFF
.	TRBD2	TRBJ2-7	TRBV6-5	TGTGCCAGCAGTTCTCTAGCGGGAGGGGCCCCCTCCGAGCAGTACTTC	CASSSLAGGAPSEQYF
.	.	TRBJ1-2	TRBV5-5	TGTGCCAGCAGCTTGGTGGTATTGGTCCGGCAGGGCGAGGAATATGGCTACACCTTC	CASSLVVLVRQGEEYGYTF
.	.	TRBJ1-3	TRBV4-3	TGCGCCAGCAGCCAGGGGGGACTGAACTCTGGAAACACCATATATTTT	CASSQGGLNSGNTIYF
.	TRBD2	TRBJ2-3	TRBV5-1	TGCGCCAGCAGTAGAGCGGGAGGGCCGGGGTCAGATACGCAGTATTTT	CASSRAGGPGSDTQYF
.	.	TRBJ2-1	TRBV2	TGTGCCAGCAGTGAACTTCCTTACAATGAGCAGTTCTTC	CASSELPYNEQFF
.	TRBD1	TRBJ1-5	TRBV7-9	TGTGCCAGCAGCTTAGTCCCGGGACAGGGAATTGGTCAGCCCCAGCATTTT	CASSLVPGQGIGQPQHF
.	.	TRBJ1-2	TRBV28	TGTGCCAGCAGTTCCTCAGGGATGAGCTATGGCTACACCTTC	CASSSSGMSYGYTF
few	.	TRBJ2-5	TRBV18	TGTGCCAGCTCACCATCTCTCACAGACCAAGAGACCCAGTACTTC	CASSPSLTDQETQYF
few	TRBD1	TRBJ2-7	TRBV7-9	TGTGCCAGCAGCTCCGAACGGACAGGGGGGACCTACGAGCAGTACTTC	CASSSERTGGTYEQYF
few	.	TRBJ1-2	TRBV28	TGTGCCAGCAGTTTGACACAGATCTATGGCTACACCTTC	CASSLTQIYGYTF
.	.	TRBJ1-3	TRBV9	TGTGCCAGCAGCCCGTCCGGACAGTATGGAAACACCATATATTTT	CASSPSGQYGNTIYF
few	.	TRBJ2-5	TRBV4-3	TGCGCCAGCAGCCAAGGGGGTGCAGGGCCCCAAGAGACCCAGTACTTC	CASSQGGAGPQETQYF
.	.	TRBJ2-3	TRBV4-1	TGCGCCAGCAGCCAAGAGTGGGGGGCGAGGACAGATACGCAGTATTTT	CASSQEWGARTDTQYF
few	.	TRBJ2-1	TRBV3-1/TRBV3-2	TGTGCCAGCAGCCGCGGACGCTACAATGAGCAGTTCTTC	CASSRGRYNEQFF
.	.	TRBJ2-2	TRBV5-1	TGCGCCAGCAGCCCGGGACACACGAACACCGGGGAGCTGTTTTTT	CASSPGHTNTGELFF
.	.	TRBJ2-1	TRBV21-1	TGTGCCAGCAGCAAAGGCTCGCCGACGGACAGGGTTTTCTACAATGAGCAGTTCTTC	CASSKGSPTDRVFYNEQFF
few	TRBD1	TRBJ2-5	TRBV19	TGTGCCAGTAGTATTAGCACCGGGACAGGGTTCGAGACCCAGTACTTC	CASSISTGTGFETQYF